The next 8 T cell receptor beta chains were all read from a single sample in a study of blood T cells in healthy people across ages. Alongside a J-beta primer mix, a sample-barcoded 5' primer served in a second PCR lasting roughly 6 to 11 cycles. TCRdb analysed the 5' RACE reads with MiXCR anew, one entry per CDR3 protein. The data contain approximately 960,000 distinct CDR3 sequences, about 28% of them seen just once; the ten biggest clones take up more than 8.5%. The sample was also reused in another study, on T cells of mothers and their children.

Input material: blood. The receptor set was obtained from a woman aged 40 to 50 in good health.

The genes are TRBV7-2 and TRBJ2-7; possibly TRBD1 or TRBD2 for D (6 bases each). Trimming removed 0 bases at V and 4 bases at J, with 13 bases between. Germline loops: CDR1 SGHTA, CDR2 FQGNSA. The length of the CDR3 is 15 residues. CDR3 region: CASSLAVRGQYEQYF. The CDR3 DNA reads TGTGCCAGCAGCTTAGCTGTCCGGGGGCAGTACGAGCAGTACTTC.

This clonotype came up a few times. V and J are TRBV12-3 or TRBV12-4 and TRBJ1-1; TRBD1 agrees at 7 bases. V lost 6 bases and J lost 2; bases outside the gene matches: 6. The CDR3 contains 14 residues. CDR3 sequence: CASRGDSQNTEAFF. The DNA for the CDR3 is TGTGCCAGCAGGGGGGACAGTCAAAACACTGAAGCTTTCTTT.

Of note for this clonotype: A much larger clone is a single base away; this may be a read error. CDR3 nucleotide sequence: TGTGCCATCAGTGAGGGCGGAAAACTAGAGACCCAGTTCTTC. Translation: CAISEGGKLETQFF. The chain links TRBV10-3 to TRBJ2-1; TRBD2 is a possible D gene (5 bases). Trimming removed 2 bases at V and 13 bases at J, with 18 bases between. The CDR3 loop spans 14 amino acids. Germline loops: CDR1 ENHRY, CDR2 SYGVKD.

This clonotype was recorded a few times. The genes are TRBV5-1 and TRBJ1-2, with D unresolved. Trimming took 4 bases from V and 9 from J, leaving 7 bases between them. The CDR3 sequence is 10 residues long. Per germline, CDR1 SGHRS and CDR2 YFSETQ. DNA of the CDR3: TGCGCCAGCAGCCGCGGGAGCTACACCTTC. This translates into CASSRGSYTF. Supplemented by reference TRBV5-1 and TRBJ1-2, the full variable domain reads KAGVTQTPRYLIKTRGQQVTLSCSPISGHRSVSWYQQTPGQGLQFLFEYFSETQRNKGNFPGRFSGRQFSNSRSEMNVSTLELGDSALYLCASSRGSYTFGSGTRLTVV.

This clonotype was counted a few times. The chain is built from TRBV2 and TRBJ1-1; TRBD1 matches 11 bases. V lost 7 bases and J lost 4; bases outside the gene matches: 2. Looked up from germline, CDR1 is SNHLY and CDR2 is FYNNEI. There are 13 residues in the CDR3. CDR3 nucleotide sequence: TGTGCCAGCACGGGGACAGGGGGCACTGAAGCTTTCTTT. Its protein product is CASTGTGGTEAFF. Combining the CDR3 with reference TRBV2 and TRBJ1-1 gives the whole variable domain EPEVTQTPSHQVTQMGQEVILRCVPISNHLYFYWYRQILGQKVEFLVSFYNNEISEKSEIFDDQFSVERPDGSNFTLKIRSTKLEDSAMYFCASTGTGGTEAFFGQGTRLTVV.

The chain recombines TRBV6-5 with TRBJ2-3; 8 bases are shared with TRBD1. This CDR3 is 13 amino acids long. Germline CDR1 is MNHEY and CDR2 is SVGAGI. Trimming at V came to 6 bases and at J to 4 bases, leaving 3 bases not matched to a gene. CDR3 in DNA: TGTGCCAGCAGGGACAGGGCCGCAGATACGCAGTATTTT. This encodes CASRDRAADTQYF.

This clonotype was counted between two and nine times. A single base separates this from a much larger clone, so it may be a read error. The V gene is TRBV5-1, the J gene TRBJ2-5; 7 bases match TRBD2. Germline CDR1 SGHRS, CDR2 YFSETQ. With 3 bases clipped from V and 2 bases from J, the junction kept 4 bases outside the gene matches. The CDR3 has 14 amino acids. CDR3 bases: TGCGCCAGCAGCTGGGGGGGTGAACAAGAGACCCAGTACTTC. Translation: CASSWGGEQETQYF.

V usage is TRBV28 and J usage is TRBJ1-2, with TRBD1 matching over 8 bases. Germline loops: CDR1 MDHEN, CDR2 SYDVKM. The CDR3 covers 21 residues. The ends lost 5 bases at V and 0 bases at J; junction bases unmatched: 23. In DNA form, the CDR3 reads TGTGCCAGCAGTCTAGAAGGACAGGGCTTACTTCATTGGGGATCTAACTATGGCTACACCTTC. Protein sequence: CASSLEGQGLLHWGSNYGYTF.